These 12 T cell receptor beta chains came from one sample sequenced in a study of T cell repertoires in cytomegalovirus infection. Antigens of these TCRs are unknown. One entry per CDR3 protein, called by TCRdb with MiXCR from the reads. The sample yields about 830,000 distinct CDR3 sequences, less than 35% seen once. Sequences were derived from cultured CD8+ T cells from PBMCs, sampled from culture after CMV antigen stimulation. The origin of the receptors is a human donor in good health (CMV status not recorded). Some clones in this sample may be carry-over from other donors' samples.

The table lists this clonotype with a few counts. The CDR3 here is CASSTGGNTIYF. The CDR3 nucleotides read TGTGCCAGCAGTACAGGAGGAAACACCATATATTTT. This chain connects TRBV27 to TRBJ1-3, with a possible D match to TRBD1 (5 bases). Trimming pared 5 bases from V and 4 bases from J, leaving 6 bases between. The CDR3 is made up of 12 amino acids. CDR1 is MNHEY and CDR2 is SMNVEV in the germline V gene (reference sequence).

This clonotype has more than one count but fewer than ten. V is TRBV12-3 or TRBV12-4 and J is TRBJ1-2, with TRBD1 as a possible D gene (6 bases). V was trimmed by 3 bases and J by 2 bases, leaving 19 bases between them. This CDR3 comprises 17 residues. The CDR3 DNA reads TGTGCCAGCAGTTTCGCCGTAACAGGGAGAGAGAACTATGGCTACACCTTC. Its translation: CASSFAVTGRENYGYTF.

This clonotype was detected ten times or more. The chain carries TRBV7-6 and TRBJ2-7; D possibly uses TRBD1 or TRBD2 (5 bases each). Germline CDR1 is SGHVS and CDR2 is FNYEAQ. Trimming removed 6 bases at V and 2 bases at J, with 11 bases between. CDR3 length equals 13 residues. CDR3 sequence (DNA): TGTGCCAGCAGTCCGGGACCTACCTACGAGCAGTACTTC. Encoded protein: CASSPGPTYEQYF. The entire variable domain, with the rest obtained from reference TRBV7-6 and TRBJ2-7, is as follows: GAGVSQSPRYKVTKRGQDVALRCDPISGHVSLYWYRQALGQGPEFLTYFNYEAQQDKSGLPNDRFSAERPEGSISTLTIQRTEQRDSAMYRCASSPGPTYEQYFGPGTRLTVT.

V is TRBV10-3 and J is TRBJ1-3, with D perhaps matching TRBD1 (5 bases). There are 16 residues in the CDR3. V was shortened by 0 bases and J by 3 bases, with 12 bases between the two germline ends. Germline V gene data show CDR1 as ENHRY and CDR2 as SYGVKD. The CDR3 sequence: CAISESAGLHGNTIYF. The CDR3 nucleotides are TGTGCCATCAGTGAGTCAGCAGGGCTGCATGGAAACACCATATATTTT.

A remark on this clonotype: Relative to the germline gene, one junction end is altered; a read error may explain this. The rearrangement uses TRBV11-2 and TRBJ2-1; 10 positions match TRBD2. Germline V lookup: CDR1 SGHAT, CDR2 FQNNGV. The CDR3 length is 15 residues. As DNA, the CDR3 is TGTGCCAACAGCCCGAGCGGGGGGGCCGGGAATGAGCAGTTCTTC. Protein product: CANSPSGGAGNEQFF.

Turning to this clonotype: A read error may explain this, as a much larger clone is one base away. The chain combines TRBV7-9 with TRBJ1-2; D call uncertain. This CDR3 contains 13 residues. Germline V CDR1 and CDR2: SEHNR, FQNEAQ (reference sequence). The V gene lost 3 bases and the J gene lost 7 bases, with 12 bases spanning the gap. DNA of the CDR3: TGTGCCAGCAGCTTTGGCAGCGGATGTGGCTACACCTTC. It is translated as CASSFGSGCGYTF.

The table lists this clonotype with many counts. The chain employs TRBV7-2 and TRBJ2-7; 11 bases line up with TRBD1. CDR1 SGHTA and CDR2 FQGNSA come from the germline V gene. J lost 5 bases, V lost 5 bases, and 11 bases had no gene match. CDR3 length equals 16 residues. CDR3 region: CASSQTRGTGGHEQYF. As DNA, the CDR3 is TGTGCCAGCAGCCAAACCCGCGGGACAGGGGGTCACGAGCAGTACTTC.

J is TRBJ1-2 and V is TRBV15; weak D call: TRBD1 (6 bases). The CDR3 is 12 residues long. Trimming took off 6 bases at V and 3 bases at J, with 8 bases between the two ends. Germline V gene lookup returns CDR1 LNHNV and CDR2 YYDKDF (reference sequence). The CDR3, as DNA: TGTGCCACCAGACAGGGCGACTATGGCTACACCTTC. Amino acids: CATRQGDYGYTF. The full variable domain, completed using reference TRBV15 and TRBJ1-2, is DAMVIQNPRYQVTQFGKPVTLSCSQTLNHNVMYWYQQKSSQAPKLLFHYYDKDFNNEADTPDNFQSRRPNTSFCFLDIRSPGLGDTAMYLCATRQGDYGYTFGSGTRLTVV.

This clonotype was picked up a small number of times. The CDR3 DNA is TGCGCCAGCAGCCAAGACGGACAGCTTAACTATGGCTACACCTTC. Protein: CASSQDGQLNYGYTF. The chain couples TRBV4-3 to TRBJ1-2, with D possibly being TRBD1 (6 bases). CDR1 is LGHNA and CDR2 is YSLEER in the germline V gene. Deletions cut 0 bases from V and 1 base from J, with 9 bases between. The CDR3 has 15 residues.

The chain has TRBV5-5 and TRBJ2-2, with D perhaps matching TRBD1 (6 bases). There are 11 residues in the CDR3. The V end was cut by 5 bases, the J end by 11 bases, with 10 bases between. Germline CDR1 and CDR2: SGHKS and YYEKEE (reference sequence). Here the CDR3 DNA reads TGTGCCAGCAGTCGGGACACCGAGCTGTTTTTT. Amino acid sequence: CASSRDTELFF.

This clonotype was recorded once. CDR3 sequence: CSVTQGAEQYF. CDR3 DNA: TGCAGCGTAACACAGGGTGCCGAGCAGTACTTC. V and J are TRBV29-1 and TRBJ2-7; tentative D call: TRBD1 (6 bases). The CDR3 has 11 amino acids. V was cut by 6 bases and J by 6 bases, with 12 bases left in between. Per germline, CDR1 SQVTM and CDR2 ANQGSEA.

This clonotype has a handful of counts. The CDR3 nucleotides read TGTGCCAGCAGTGAAGCCCCCGGGGGGCCCAATCAGCCCCAGCATTTT. Translation gives CASSEAPGGPNQPQHF. The rearrangement joins TRBV25-1 to TRBJ1-5; weak D call: TRBD1 (6 bases). The CDR3 sequence is 16 residues long. V lost 2 bases to trimming and J lost 3 bases, with 14 bases between them. Looked up from germline, CDR1 is MGHDK and CDR2 is SYGVNS. The full variable domain, in which reference TRBV25-1 and TRBJ1-5 provide the parts outside the CDR3, is EADIYQTPRYLVIGTGKKITLECSQTMGHDKMYWYQQDPGMELHLIHYSYGVNSTEKGDLSSESTVSRIRTEHFPLTLESARPSHTSQYLCASSEAPGGPNQPQHFGDGTRLSIL.